This TCR beta chain was captured in a study of T cells in Graves' hyperthyroidism and ophthalmopathy. Study outcomes and limitations: Blood held most thyroid clonotypes expanded above 0.001 frequency.

TCR beta CDR3 sequences were amplified from RNA transcripts. Initially, a first-round RT-PCR of the TCR CDR3 employed the HTBI primer set. MiXCR was run by TCRdb on the multiplex PCR reads, yielding one entry per CDR3 protein. The sample yields more than 300,000 distinct CDR3 sequences, under 15% seen once. Germline V gene lookup returns CDR1 KGHDR and CDR2 SFDVKD. Trimming removed 4 bases at V and 7 bases at J, with 9 bases between. This CDR3 spans 13 amino acids. Patients having uncontrolled infection, another autoimmune disease, pregnancy or lactation were not included. The table lists this clonotype with a few counts. Its antigen is not known.

Sequenced sample: blood. This clonotype originated in a woman aged 18-29 years with Graves' hyperthyroidism. The genes are TRBV24-1 and TRBJ1-4; D might be TRBD1 (5 bases). Here the CDR3 reads CATSEGAGEKLFF. CDR3 DNA: TGTGCCACCAGTGAAGGGGCGGGTGAAAAACTGTTTTTT.